This entry describes one T cell receptor (beta chain). From 15-18 subjects, over 190 million TCR-beta sequences were obtained in each sequencing run. TCRdb re-called the 5' RACE reads through MiXCR, storing one row per CDR3 protein. This table holds 45,000 or so distinct CDR3 sequences, 6% to 7% found once. This entry is derived from a study of neurological immune-mediated disorders. The sorted libraries drew on about a million T cells that were CD4+ or CD8+. Germline loops: CDR1 LNHDA, CDR2 SQIVND (reference sequence). There are 13 residues in the CDR3. Between the trimmed V and J ends, which lost 5 bases and 4 bases, there was a span of 9 bases.

What was sequenced was CD4+ T cells from blood. The rearrangement joins TRBV19 to TRBJ2-1; a weak D match, TRBD2 (6 bases). The TCR comes from a woman between 40 and 55 years old in good health. Here the CDR3 reads CASSWAGYNEQFF. In DNA form, the CDR3 reads TGTGCCAGTAGTTGGGCGGGGTACAATGAGCAGTTCTTC.